Presented here are 26 T cell receptor beta chains from one specimen sequenced in a study of early T cells in non-severe SARS-CoV-2 infection. TCRdb re-analysed the 5' RACE reads in MiXCR, keeping a single row per CDR3 protein. The sample carries tens of thousands of distinct CDR3 sequences, around 13% recorded once. What was sequenced was whole blood. These receptors came from an adult who was a healthcare worker with PCR-confirmed SARS-CoV-2 infection or an uninfected control (not recorded which).

DNA for the CDR3: TGCAGCACCAGACTAGCGGGAACCTACAATGAGCAGTTCTTC. Amino acids: CSTRLAGTYNEQFF. The rearrangement links TRBV29-1 to TRBJ2-1, with 11 bases identical to TRBD2. The CDR3 sequence is 14 residues long. CDR1 is SQVTM, CDR2 ANQGSEA, per germline. The trim removed 8 bases at V and 2 bases at J, leaving 5 bases unmatched.

This clonotype has ten or more counts. The chain combines TRBV28 with TRBJ2-7; 11 bases map to TRBD2. V was clipped by 6 bases and J by 4 bases; unmatched bases: 5. The CDR3 length is 14 residues. Looked up from germline, CDR1 is MDHEN and CDR2 is SYDVKM. As DNA, the CDR3 is TGTGCCAGCAGCCCCGGACTAGCGGGTTACGAGCAGTACTTC. Its translation is CASSPGLAGYEQYF.

Concerning this clonotype itself: The junction differs from germline at one of its ends, possibly a read error. The chain recombines TRBV2 with TRBJ2-1; 12 bases are shared with TRBD2. Germline V CDR1 and CDR2: SNHLY, FYNNEI. The CDR3 has 12 amino acids. The CDR3 reads CASSGLAGAVIF. The CDR3 DNA is TGTGCCAGCAGTGGACTAGCGGGAGCAGTTATCTTC.

This clonotype was detected many times. The CDR3 region has the DNA TGCGCCAGCACAATGGCCCCAGGGACGTACAATGAGCAGTTCTTC. Residues: CASTMAPGTYNEQFF. V usage is TRBV5-1 and J usage is TRBJ2-1; perhaps D is TRBD1 or TRBD2 (5 bases each). Germline CDR1 and CDR2: SGHRS and YFSETQ. This CDR3 has 15 amino acids. V was clipped by 6 bases and J by 4 bases, with 17 bases between them.

This clonotype has a handful of counts. J is TRBJ1-2 and V is TRBV6-6; TRBD1 matches 7 bases. V dropped 5 bases and J dropped 4; count of bases not matched to a gene: 7. This CDR3 is built from 14 residues. Germline-derived CDR1 and CDR2 are MNHNY and SVGAGI (reference sequence). The CDR3 DNA reads as TGTGCCAGCAGTCTACAGGGGATCCGCTATGGCTACACCTTC. Residues: CASSLQGIRYGYTF.

This chain connects TRBV10-3 to TRBJ2-7; D might be TRBD2 (6 bases). This CDR3 contains 15 residues. Per the germline V gene, CDR1 is ENHRY and CDR2 is SYGVKD. V lost 8 bases, J lost 2 bases, and 19 bases lay in between. CDR3 protein: CAIPPSWAGPYEQYF. In DNA, the CDR3 is TGTGCCATCCCTCCCTCATGGGCGGGGCCCTACGAGCAGTACTTC.

This clonotype was observed at least ten times. This chain uses TRBV5-6 with TRBJ2-3; the match to TRBD2 covers 14 bases. Trimming cost V 0 bases and J 5 bases; bases outside gene matches: 5. CDR3 length: 17 residues. Germline-derived CDR1 and CDR2 are SGHDT and YYEEEE. CDR3 sequence reads: CASSLETSGRAGDTQYF. The CDR3 DNA reads as TGTGCCAGCAGCTTGGAGACTAGCGGGAGGGCAGGAGATACGCAGTATTTT.

This clonotype was observed a handful of times. The chain links TRBV29-1 to TRBJ2-7; D might be TRBD1 (5 bases). Germline values: CDR1 SQVTM, CDR2 ANQGSEA. Trimming removed 0 bases at V and 3 bases at J, with 12 bases between. This CDR3 spans 14 amino acids. CDR3 in DNA: TGCAGCGTTGAAGATAGGTCAGGGCGCTACGAGCAGTACTTC. This gives the protein CSVEDRSGRYEQYF.

There are a few counts of this clonotype. J is TRBJ2-1 and V is TRBV19, with 13 bases fitting TRBD2. Germline V CDR1 and CDR2: LNHDA, SQIVND (reference sequence). With V trimmed by 0 bases and J by 8 bases, 10 bases remained unmatched. This CDR3 spans 18 amino acids. CDR3 bases: TGTGCCAGTAGTATAGACCCACCAGGGACTAGCGGGACCCATGAGCAGTTCTTC. Translating it yields CASSIDPPGTSGTHEQFF.

This clonotype was seen only a few times. The J gene is TRBJ2-5, the V gene TRBV11-1; D gene ambiguous. V lost 2 bases to trimming and J lost 5 bases, with 15 bases between them. Germline CDR1 SGHAT, CDR2 FQDESV (reference sequence). The CDR3 consists of 15 residues. CDR3 nucleotides: TGTGCCAGCAGCTTATCACTTGGGCCCGGGGAGACCCAGTACTTC. Encoded protein: CASSLSLGPGETQYF.

The V gene is TRBV12-3 or TRBV12-4, the J gene TRBJ2-3, with 9 positions matching TRBD2. This CDR3 region has 15 residues. The trim removed 5 bases at V and 1 base at J, leaving 4 bases unmatched. CDR3 nucleotide sequence: TGTGCCAGCAGTACTAGCGGGTTCCGCACAGATACGCAGTATTTT. Protein: CASSTSGFRTDTQYF.

This clonotype was counted between two and nine times. The V gene is TRBV27, the J gene TRBJ1-6, with 7 bases aligning to TRBD1. The junction had 5 bases not matched to a gene; V was cut back by 8 bases and J by 4 bases. Germline V gives CDR1 MNHEY, CDR2 SMNVEV (reference sequence). The CDR3 totals 14 residues. In DNA form, the CDR3 reads TGTGCCAGCGGACACAGGGGATATAATTCACCCCTCCACTTT. Translation gives CASGHRGYNSPLHF.

This clonotype has a handful of counts. The gene calls are TRBV28 and TRBJ1-6, with 10 nucleotides matching TRBD1. The junction had 6 bases not matched to a gene; V was cut back by 4 bases and J by 6 bases. Looked up from germline, CDR1 is MDHEN and CDR2 is SYDVKM. The CDR3 loop spans 16 amino acids. The CDR3 sequence: CASSSDRGHGNSPLHF. The CDR3 DNA follows: TGTGCCAGCAGTTCTGACAGGGGGCATGGTAATTCACCCCTCCACTTT.

This clonotype has a handful of counts. The V gene is TRBV7-3, the J gene TRBJ2-5; 10 bases line up with TRBD2. The germline CDR1 and CDR2 sequences are SGHTA and FQGTGA. The CDR3 length is 15 residues. The J segment lost 6 bases and the V segment lost 2 bases, leaving 6 bases of the junction unmatched. The CDR3 is CASSLSSGSDKTQYF. DNA of the CDR3: TGTGCCAGCAGCTTATCTAGCGGGAGTGATAAGACCCAGTACTTC.

This clonotype was recorded a few times. The gene calls are TRBV18 and TRBJ2-1, with 10 bases that match TRBD2. The CDR3 contains 16 residues. The germline V gene encodes CDR1 KGHSH and CDR2 LQKENI. With V trimmed by 3 bases and J by 10 bases, 12 bases remained unmatched. The CDR3 here is CASSPSGRNTQLEQFF. CDR3 bases: TGTGCCAGCTCACCTAGCGGGAGGAATACGCAATTGGAGCAGTTCTTC.

At least ten counts were recorded for this clonotype. The rearrangement joins TRBV27 to TRBJ2-1; 10 bases map to TRBD2. CDR1 MNHEY and CDR2 SMNVEV come from the germline V gene (reference sequence). The CDR3 contains 15 residues. V shed 8 bases, J shed 5 bases, and the junction held 9 bases outside the gene matches. CDR3 nucleotides: TGTGCCAGCCTTCGCACTAGCGGGATCAACAATGAGCAGTTCTTC. Translated: CASLRTSGINNEQFF.

The CDR3 protein is CASSATSGSGQETQYF. DNA for the CDR3: TGTGCCAGCAGCGCGACTAGCGGGAGTGGTCAAGAGACCCAGTACTTC. The chain employs TRBV9 and TRBJ2-5; 12 bases line up with TRBD2. The CDR3 extends over 16 amino acids. The J segment lost 2 bases and the V segment lost 3 bases, leaving 5 bases of the junction unmatched. Per germline, CDR1 SGDLS and CDR2 YYNGEE.

This clonotype was detected ten times or more. The chain links TRBV29-1 to TRBJ1-2, with unresolved D. The V and J ends lost 0 bases and 1 base respectively, with 15 bases between them. The germline V gene has CDR1 SQVTM and CDR2 ANQGSEA. This CDR3 has 16 residues. The CDR3 coding sequence is TGCAGCGTTGAAGATCGAGGGCAGGAGATTAACTATGGCTACACCTTC. Translated: CSVEDRGQEINYGYTF.

This chain joins TRBV2 and TRBJ2-1; 11 nucleotides match TRBD2. Germline V gene sequence: CDR1 SNHLY, CDR2 FYNNEI. This CDR3 region has 15 residues. The V gene end was trimmed by 4 bases and the J gene end by 5 bases; junction bases not matched to a gene: 4. The CDR3 DNA sequence: TGTGCCAGCAGTGGAACTAGCGGGAGTCACAATGAGCAGTTCTTC. This sequence encodes CASSGTSGSHNEQFF.

This clonotype was counted at least ten times. The rearrangement joins TRBV6-1 to TRBJ1-2; tentatively, D is TRBD1 (5 bases). V lost 4 bases and J 8 bases, leaving 20 bases between the germline ends. The CDR3 totals 15 residues. Germline assignment: CDR1 MNHNS and CDR2 SASEGT. The CDR3 region is CASSVSGTGGVGYTF. DNA for the CDR3: TGTGCCAGCAGTGTCTCCGGGACGGGGGGAGTCGGCTACACCTTC.

This clonotype was recorded many times. The chain employs TRBV4-1 and TRBJ2-4; no clear D. CDR1 is MGHRA and CDR2 is YSYEKL in the germline V gene. The CDR3 extends over 14 amino acids. Trimming cost V 2 bases and J 7 bases, with 12 bases left between them. The CDR3 nucleotides read TGCGCCAGCAGCCAACGGGCCCACGAGAACATTCAGTACTTC. Translation gives CASSQRAHENIQYF.

This sequence joins TRBV29-1 and TRBJ2-7, with D possibly being TRBD1 (5 bases). Germline-derived CDR1 and CDR2 are SQVTM and ANQGSEA. The CDR3 is made up of 11 amino acids. With 5 bases removed from V and 4 bases from J, the gap between germline ends came to 9 bases. The CDR3 loop reads CSVQTDYEQYF. CDR3 nucleotides: TGCAGCGTTCAGACAGATTACGAGCAGTACTTC.

This clonotype appeared many times. The CDR3 spells CASSEVGGKETQYF. In nucleotides, the CDR3 is TGTGCCAGCAGTGAAGTGGGAGGGAAAGAGACCCAGTACTTC. The chain employs TRBV2 and TRBJ2-5; 7 bases are a match to TRBD2. The trim removed 1 base at V and 3 bases at J, leaving 2 bases unmatched. The CDR3 consists of 14 residues. The germline CDR1 and CDR2 sequences are SNHLY and FYNNEI.

This clonotype occurred many times. The V and J genes are TRBV27 and TRBJ2-3; D gene uncertain. Per the germline V gene, CDR1 is MNHEY and CDR2 is SMNVEV (reference sequence). CDR3 size: 17 residues. The germline V and J ends were trimmed by 2 bases and 2 bases, with 17 bases remaining between them. CDR3 region: CASSLISAFPATDTQYF. CDR3 DNA sequence: TGTGCCAGCAGTTTAATTTCGGCTTTCCCGGCCACAGATACGCAGTATTTT.

The genes are TRBV9 and TRBJ2-6; D call uncertain. Trimming stripped 0 bases from V and 2 bases from J, with 6 bases between. CDR1 and CDR2 from the germline V gene are SGDLS and YYNGEE. This CDR3 spans 15 amino acids. The CDR3 region is CASSVDTPGANVLTF. CDR3 bases: TGTGCCAGCAGCGTAGATACCCCTGGGGCCAACGTCCTGACTTTC.

This clonotype was counted once. V gene TRBV28 combines with J gene TRBJ2-2, with D unresolved. Trimming took 9 bases from V and 1 from J, leaving 12 bases between them. This CDR3 comprises 14 residues. CDR1 MDHEN and CDR2 SYDVKM come from the germline V gene. DNA of the CDR3: TGTGCCAGTACAGCTCATCAGAACACCGGGGAGCTGTTTTTT. Its translation: CASTAHQNTGELFF.